This TCR beta chain was sequenced in a study of early stage breast cancer tumors. Study background: ER+/PR+/HER2- status applied to about 70% of the 16 invasive breast tumors. Seven or eight ER+/PR+/HER2- tumors were invasive ductal; a few were invasive lobular. Study findings and constraints: Blood repertoires resembled normal breast more than tumor.

The protocol was immunoSEQ multiplex PCR, while the TCRdb copy is restricted to in-frame clones and leaves out a portion. The repertoire consists of tens of thousands of clones, with around two thirds occurring once and the leading ten covering 5.5% to 8%. Per germline, CDR1 SGDLS and CDR2 YYNGEE. CDR3 length: 22 amino acids. The V gene lost 1 base and the J gene lost 1 base, with 32 bases spanning the gap. In regard to this clone: Its specificity is not known.

This sequence was found in a person aged 50-59 years with breast cancer. The V gene is TRBV9, the J gene TRBJ2-5; possibly TRBD1 for D (7 bases). Material for sequencing was blood. The CDR3 nucleotides read TGTGCCAGCAGCGTAAGTCCCTGGAGGGGGCACTCGAAGGCCCCTTGCCAAGAGACCCAGTACTTC. This encodes CASSVSPWRGHSKAPCQETQYF. The full variable domain, completed using reference TRBV9 and TRBJ2-5, is DSGVTQTPKHLITATGQRVTLRCSPRSGDLSVYWYQQSLDQGLQFLIQYYNGEERAKGNILERFSAQQFPDLHSELNLSSLELGDSALYFCASSVSPWRGHSKAPCQETQYFGPGTRLLVL.